This TCR beta chain appears in the sequencing data of a study of OX40 agonist ivuxolimab in advanced cancers. Profiling relied on immunoSEQ multiplex PCR, and the TCRdb table lists in-frame clones only, not all of them. The sample holds about 69,000 clones, around 90% seen once. This CDR3 comprises 15 residues. V was pared by 11 bases and J by 2 bases, with 9 bases of the junction left unmatched. Germline V gene data show CDR1 as LNHDA and CDR2 as SQIVND (reference sequence). The sequencing here drew on CD4+ or CD8+ T cells sorted from blood, taken in a trial of the OX40 agonist ivuxolimab. The TCR sequence derives from an adult with an advanced solid tumor such as melanoma, head and neck, liver or kidney cancer. The chain combines TRBV19 with TRBJ2-6; TRBD1 matches at 7 bases. CDR3 loop: CAGNRGRAGANVLTF. DNA for the CDR3: TGTGCCGGGAACAGGGGACGGGCTGGGGCCAACGTCCTGACTTTC.